This T cell receptor beta chain was identified in a study of TIL therapy for anti-PD-1-resistant metastatic lung cancer. About the study: Tumors were harvested before any PD-1/PD-L1 blockade.

The CDR3 runs to 13 residues. V was shortened by 3 bases and J by 3 bases, with 9 bases between the two germline ends. The germline gives CDR1 SGHRS, CDR2 YFSETQ. Regarding this clone: What it binds is unknown.

The libraries were made with immunoSEQ v3. Here immunoSEQ multiplex PCR was the method, and the copy in TCRdb shows in-frame clones only, minus some. This sample has tens of thousands of clones, with approximately 70% found just once. Findings and limits, study-wide: TIL clonotype persistence in blood showed no apparent association with response.

Time point noted: pre-treatment sample, taken before nivolumab and TIL therapy. Stage 4 NSCLC adults joined between late 2017 and 2020. This chain links TRBV5-1 with TRBJ2-5, with D possibly being TRBD2 (5 bases). This sequence was found in a person aged 25-85 years with non-small cell lung cancer. The sample was blood, taken at baseline. This chain's CDR3 is CASSSGNKETQYF. The CDR3 nucleotides are TGCGCCAGCAGCTCGGGGAACAAAGAGACCCAGTACTTC.